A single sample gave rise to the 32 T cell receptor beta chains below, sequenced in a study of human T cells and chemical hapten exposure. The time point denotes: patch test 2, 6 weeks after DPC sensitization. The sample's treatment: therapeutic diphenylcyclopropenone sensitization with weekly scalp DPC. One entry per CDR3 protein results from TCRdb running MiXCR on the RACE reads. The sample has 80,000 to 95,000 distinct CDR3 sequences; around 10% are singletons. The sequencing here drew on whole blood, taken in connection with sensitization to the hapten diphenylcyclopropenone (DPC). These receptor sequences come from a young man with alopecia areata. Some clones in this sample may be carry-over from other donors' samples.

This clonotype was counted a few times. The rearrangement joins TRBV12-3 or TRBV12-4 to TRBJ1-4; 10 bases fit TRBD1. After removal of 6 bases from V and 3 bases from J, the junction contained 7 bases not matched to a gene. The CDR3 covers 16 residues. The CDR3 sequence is CASSRGQGFPNEKLFF. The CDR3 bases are TGTGCCAGCAGCCGGGGACAGGGGTTTCCTAATGAAAAACTGTTTTTT.

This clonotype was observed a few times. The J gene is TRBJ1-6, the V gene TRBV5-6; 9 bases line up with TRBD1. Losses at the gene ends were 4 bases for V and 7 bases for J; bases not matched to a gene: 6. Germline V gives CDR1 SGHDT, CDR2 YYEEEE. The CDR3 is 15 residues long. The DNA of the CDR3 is TGTGCCAGCAGCGTAGCCGGGACAGGGAATTCACCCCTCCACTTT. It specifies CASSVAGTGNSPLHF.

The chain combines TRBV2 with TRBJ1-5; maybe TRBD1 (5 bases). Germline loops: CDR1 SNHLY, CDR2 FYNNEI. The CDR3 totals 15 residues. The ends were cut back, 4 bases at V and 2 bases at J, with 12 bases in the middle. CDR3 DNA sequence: TGTGCCAGCAGTGGCGGGGGATTGGGCAATCAGCCCCAGCATTTT. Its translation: CASSGGGLGNQPQHF.

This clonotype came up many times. This CDR3 is CSARPSYNSPLHF. CDR3 coding DNA: TGCAGTGCCCGGCCCTCCTATAATTCACCCCTCCACTTT. This sequence joins TRBV20-1 and TRBJ1-6; D gene unclear. Trimming took 6 bases from V and 0 from J, leaving 6 bases between them. Germline assignment: CDR1 DFQATT and CDR2 SNEGSKA (reference sequence). This CDR3 spans 13 amino acids.

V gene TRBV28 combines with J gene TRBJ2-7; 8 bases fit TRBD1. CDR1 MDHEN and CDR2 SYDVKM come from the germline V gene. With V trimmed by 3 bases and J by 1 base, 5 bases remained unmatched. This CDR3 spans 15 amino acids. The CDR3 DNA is TGTGCCAGCAGTTTTGGGGACAGGTCTTCCTACGAGCAGTACTTC. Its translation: CASSFGDRSSYEQYF.

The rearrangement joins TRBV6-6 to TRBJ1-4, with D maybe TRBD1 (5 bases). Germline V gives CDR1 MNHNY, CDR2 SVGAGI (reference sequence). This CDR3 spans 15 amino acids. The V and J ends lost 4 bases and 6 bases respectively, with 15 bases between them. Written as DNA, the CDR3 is TGTGCCAGCAGTTTGCAGACAGCCCTTGATGAAAAACTGTTTTTT. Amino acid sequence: CASSLQTALDEKLFF.

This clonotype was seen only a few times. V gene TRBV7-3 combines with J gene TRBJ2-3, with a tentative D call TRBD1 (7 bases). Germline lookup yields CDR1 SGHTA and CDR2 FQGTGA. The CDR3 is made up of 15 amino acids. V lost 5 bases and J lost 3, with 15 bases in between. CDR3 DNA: TGTGCCAGCAGCCGACAGGGAGGTTGGACAGATACGCAGTATTTT. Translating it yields CASSRQGGWTDTQYF.

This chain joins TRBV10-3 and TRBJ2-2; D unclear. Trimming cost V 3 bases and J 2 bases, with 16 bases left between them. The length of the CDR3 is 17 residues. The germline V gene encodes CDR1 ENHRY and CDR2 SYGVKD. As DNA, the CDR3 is TGTGCCATCAGTGAATCACAGACCTGGCCCAACACCGGGGAGCTGTTTTTT. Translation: CAISESQTWPNTGELFF.

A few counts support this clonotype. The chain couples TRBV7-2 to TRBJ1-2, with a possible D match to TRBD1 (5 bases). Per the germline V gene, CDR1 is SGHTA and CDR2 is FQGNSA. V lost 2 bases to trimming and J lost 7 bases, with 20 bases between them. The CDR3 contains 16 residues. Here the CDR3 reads CASSLRKPGLGRGYTF. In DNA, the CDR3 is TGTGCCAGCAGCTTACGGAAGCCAGGGCTCGGTCGTGGCTACACCTTC.

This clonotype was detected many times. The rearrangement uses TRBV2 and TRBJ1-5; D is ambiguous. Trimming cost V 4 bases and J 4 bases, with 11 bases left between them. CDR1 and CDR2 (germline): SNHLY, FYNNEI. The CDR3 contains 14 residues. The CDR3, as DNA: TGTGCCAGCAGTGCCGGGGAAACAAATCAGCCCCAGCATTTT. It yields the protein CASSAGETNQPQHF.

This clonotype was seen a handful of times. The DNA of the CDR3 is TGCAGTGCTTACTCCGCACCAGGACAGGAGCAAGAGACCCAGTACTTC. Translated, it gives CSAYSAPGQEQETQYF. The chain recombines TRBV20-1 with TRBJ2-5; TRBD1 aligns across 7 bases. V shed 5 bases, J shed 2 bases, and the junction held 14 bases outside the gene matches. The CDR3 has 16 amino acids. Germline CDR1 reads DFQATT; CDR2 reads SNEGSKA (reference sequence).

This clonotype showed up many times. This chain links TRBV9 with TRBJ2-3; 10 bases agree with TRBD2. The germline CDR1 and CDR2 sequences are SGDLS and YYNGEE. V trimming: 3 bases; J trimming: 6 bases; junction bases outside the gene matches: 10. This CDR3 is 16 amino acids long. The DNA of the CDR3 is TGTGCCAGCAGCGCTCCCCTAGCGGGGGTAGGGGATACGCAGTATTTT. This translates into CASSAPLAGVGDTQYF.

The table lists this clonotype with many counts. The CDR3 nucleotides are TGCGCCAGCAGCCAAGATCCGGACAGGGTCGACAATGAGCAGTTCTTC. It encodes CASSQDPDRVDNEQFF. The chain carries TRBV4-3 and TRBJ2-1, with 8 bases that match TRBD1. V lost 0 bases, J lost 5 bases, and 6 bases stayed unmatched. Germline V lookup: CDR1 LGHNA, CDR2 YSLEER. This CDR3 is 16 amino acids long.

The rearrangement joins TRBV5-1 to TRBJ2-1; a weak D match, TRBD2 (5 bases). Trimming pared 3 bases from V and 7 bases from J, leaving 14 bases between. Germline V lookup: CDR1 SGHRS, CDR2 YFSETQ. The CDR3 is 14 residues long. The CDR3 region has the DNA TGCGCCAGCAGCTCCCGAAACGGGGTAAATGAGCAGTTCTTC. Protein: CASSSRNGVNEQFF.

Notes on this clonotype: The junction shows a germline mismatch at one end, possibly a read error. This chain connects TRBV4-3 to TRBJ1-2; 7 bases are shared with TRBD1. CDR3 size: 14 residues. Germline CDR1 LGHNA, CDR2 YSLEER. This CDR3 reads CASSQDSGAGQALF. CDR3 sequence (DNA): TGCGCCAGCAGCCAAGATTCCGGGGCAGGACAGGCCCTTTTC.

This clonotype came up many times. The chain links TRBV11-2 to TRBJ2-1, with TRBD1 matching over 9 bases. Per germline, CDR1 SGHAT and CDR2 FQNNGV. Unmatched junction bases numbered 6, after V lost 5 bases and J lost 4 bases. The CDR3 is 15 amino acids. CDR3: CASSQHGTGYNEQFF. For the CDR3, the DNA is TGTGCCAGCAGCCAACACGGGACAGGGTACAATGAGCAGTTCTTC. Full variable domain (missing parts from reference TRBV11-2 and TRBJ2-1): EAGVAQSPRYKIIEKRQSVAFWCNPISGHATLYWYQQILGQGPKLLIQFQNNGVVDDSQLPKDRFSAERLKGVDSTLKIQPAKLEDSAVYLCASSQHGTGYNEQFFGPGTRLTVL.

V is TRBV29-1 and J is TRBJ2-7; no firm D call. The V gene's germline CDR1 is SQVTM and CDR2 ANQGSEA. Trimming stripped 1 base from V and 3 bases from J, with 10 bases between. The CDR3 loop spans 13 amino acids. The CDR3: CSVEGGLHYEQYF. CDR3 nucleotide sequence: TGCAGCGTTGAAGGGGGTCTACACTACGAGCAGTACTTC.

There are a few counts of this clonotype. CDR3 protein: CASSPNLRGTNYGYTF. For the CDR3, the DNA is TGTGCCAGCAGCCCCAACCTCCGGGGAACTAACTATGGCTACACCTTC. V gene TRBV11-2 combines with J gene TRBJ1-2, with unresolved D. The V gene lost 5 bases and the J gene lost 0 bases, with 16 bases spanning the gap. CDR3 size: 16 residues. Germline V gene data show CDR1 as SGHAT and CDR2 as FQNNGV.

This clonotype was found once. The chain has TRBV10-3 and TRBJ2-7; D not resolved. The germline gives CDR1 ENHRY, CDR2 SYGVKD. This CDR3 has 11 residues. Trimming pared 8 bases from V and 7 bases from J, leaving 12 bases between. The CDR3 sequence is CAIGSSLEQYV. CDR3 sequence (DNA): TGTGCCATCGGTTCCAGCCTAGAGCAGTACGTC.

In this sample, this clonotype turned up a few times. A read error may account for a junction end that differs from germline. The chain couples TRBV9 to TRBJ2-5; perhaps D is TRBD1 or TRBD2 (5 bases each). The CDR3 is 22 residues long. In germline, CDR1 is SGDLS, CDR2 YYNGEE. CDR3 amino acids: CTSSVGRVGAGAEHKYQETQYF. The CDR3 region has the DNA TGTACCAGCAGCGTAGGTCGAGTCGGGGCAGGAGCGGAGCATAAGTACCAAGAGACCCAGTACTTC.

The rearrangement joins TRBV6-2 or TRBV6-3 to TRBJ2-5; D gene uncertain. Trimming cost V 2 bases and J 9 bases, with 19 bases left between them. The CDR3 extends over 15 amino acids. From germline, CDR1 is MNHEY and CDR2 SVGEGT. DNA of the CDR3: TGTGCCAGCAGTTACCACAATTTCCCGCGGTTATCCCAGTACTTC. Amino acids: CASSYHNFPRLSQYF.

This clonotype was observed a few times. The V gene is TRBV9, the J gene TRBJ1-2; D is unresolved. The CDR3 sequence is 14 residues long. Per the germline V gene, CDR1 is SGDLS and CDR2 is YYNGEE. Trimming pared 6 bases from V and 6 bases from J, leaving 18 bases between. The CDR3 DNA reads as TGTGCCAGCACGAAAGGGCCCTCACCGGATGGCTACACCTTC. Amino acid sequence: CASTKGPSPDGYTF.

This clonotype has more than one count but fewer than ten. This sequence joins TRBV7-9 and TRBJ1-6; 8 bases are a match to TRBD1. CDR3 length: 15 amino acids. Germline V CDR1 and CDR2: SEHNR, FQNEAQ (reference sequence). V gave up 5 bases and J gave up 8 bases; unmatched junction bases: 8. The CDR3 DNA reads TGTGCCAGCAGCGTTGGACAGGGTGTGTATTCACCCCTCCACTTT. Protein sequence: CASSVGQGVYSPLHF.

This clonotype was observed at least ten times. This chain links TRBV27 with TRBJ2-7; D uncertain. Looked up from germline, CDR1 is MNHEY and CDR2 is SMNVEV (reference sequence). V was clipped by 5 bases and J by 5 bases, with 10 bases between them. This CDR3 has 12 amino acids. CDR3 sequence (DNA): TGTGCCAGCAGTGCCGAAGACGACGAGCAGTACTTC. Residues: CASSAEDDEQYF.

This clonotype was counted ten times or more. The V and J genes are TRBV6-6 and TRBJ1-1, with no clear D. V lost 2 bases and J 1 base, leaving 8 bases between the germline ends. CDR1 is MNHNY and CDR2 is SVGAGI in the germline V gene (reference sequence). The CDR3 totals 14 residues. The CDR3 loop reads CASSYKGGNTEAFF. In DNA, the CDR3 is TGTGCCAGCAGTTACAAGGGAGGGAACACTGAAGCTTTCTTT.

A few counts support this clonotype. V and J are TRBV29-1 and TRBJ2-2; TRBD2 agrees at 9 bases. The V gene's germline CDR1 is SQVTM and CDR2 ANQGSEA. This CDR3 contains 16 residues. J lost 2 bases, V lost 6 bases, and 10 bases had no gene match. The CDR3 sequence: CSVPLAGAFNTGELFF. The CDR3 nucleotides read TGCAGCGTCCCGTTAGCGGGGGCCTTCAACACCGGGGAGCTGTTTTTT.

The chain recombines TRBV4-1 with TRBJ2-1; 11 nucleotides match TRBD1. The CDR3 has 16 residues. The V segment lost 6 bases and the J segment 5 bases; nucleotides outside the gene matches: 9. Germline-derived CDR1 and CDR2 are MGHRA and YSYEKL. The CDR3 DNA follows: TGCGCCAGCAGACTCCCGGGACAGGGGGGTAACAATGAGCAGTTCTTC. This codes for CASRLPGQGGNNEQFF.

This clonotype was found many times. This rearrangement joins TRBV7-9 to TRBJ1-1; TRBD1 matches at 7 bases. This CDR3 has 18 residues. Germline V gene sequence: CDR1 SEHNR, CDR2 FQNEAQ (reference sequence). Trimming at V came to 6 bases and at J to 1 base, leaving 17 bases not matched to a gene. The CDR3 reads CASRPLRYPGTANTEAFF. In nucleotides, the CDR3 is TGTGCCAGCAGGCCCCTGCGGTATCCCGGGACAGCGAACACTGAAGCTTTCTTT.

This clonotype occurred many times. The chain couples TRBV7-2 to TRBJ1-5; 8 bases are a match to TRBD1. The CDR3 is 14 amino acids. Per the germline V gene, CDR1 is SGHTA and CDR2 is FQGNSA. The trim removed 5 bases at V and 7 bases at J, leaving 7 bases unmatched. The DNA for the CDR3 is TGTGCCAGCAGCCTAAGACAGGGGAGGCAGCCCCAGCATTTT. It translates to CASSLRQGRQPQHF.

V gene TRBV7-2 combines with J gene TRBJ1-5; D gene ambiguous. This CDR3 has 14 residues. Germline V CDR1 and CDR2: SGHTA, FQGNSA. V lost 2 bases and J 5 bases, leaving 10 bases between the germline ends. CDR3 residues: CASSLRGYDQPQHF. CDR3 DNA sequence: TGTGCCAGCAGCTTAAGAGGGTACGATCAGCCCCAGCATTTT.

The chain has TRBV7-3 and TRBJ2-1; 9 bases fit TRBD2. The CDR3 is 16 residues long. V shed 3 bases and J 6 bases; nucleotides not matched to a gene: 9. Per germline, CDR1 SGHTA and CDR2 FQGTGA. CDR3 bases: TGTGCCAGCAGCTTGATCACTAGCGGGTTAGGCAATGAGCAGTTCTTC. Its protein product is CASSLITSGLGNEQFF.

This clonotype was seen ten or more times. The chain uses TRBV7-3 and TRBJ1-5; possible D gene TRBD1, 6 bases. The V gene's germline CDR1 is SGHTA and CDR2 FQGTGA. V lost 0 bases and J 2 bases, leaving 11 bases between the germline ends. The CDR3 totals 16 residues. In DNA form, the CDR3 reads TGTGCCAGCAGCTTAACAGGGGGATTGGGCAATCAGCCCCAGCATTTT. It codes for CASSLTGGLGNQPQHF.